This T cell receptor (beta chain) was sequenced for a study of cytotoxic CD8 clonotypes in ibrutinib-treated CLL. The CDR3 is 15 residues long. The V gene lost 1 base and the J gene lost 0 bases, with 7 bases spanning the gap. CDR1 and CDR2 (germline): MDHEN, SYDVKM. Depths of 1 in 200,000 to 1 in 1 million T cells were the sequencing target. TCRdb's copy holds only in-frame clones and misses some; the assay was immunoSEQ multiplex PCR. The profile shows over 200,000 clones, 65% to 80% of them singletons. The genes are TRBV28 and TRBJ1-5; D ambiguous. Material: PBMCs, obtained after 12 months of ibrutinib treatment. This receptor was obtained from a human donor with chronic lymphocytic leukemia. CDR3 DNA sequence: TGTGCCAGCAGTTTATCCAGAGTTAGCAATCAGCCCCAGCATTTT. This translates into CASSLSRVSNQPQHF. Variable domain in full (rest from reference TRBV28 and TRBJ1-5): DVKVTQSSRYLVKRTGEKVFLECVQDMDHENMFWYRQDPGLGLRLIYFSYDVKMKEKGDIPEGYSVSREKKERFSLILESASTNQTSMYLCASSLSRVSNQPQHFGDGTRLSIL.